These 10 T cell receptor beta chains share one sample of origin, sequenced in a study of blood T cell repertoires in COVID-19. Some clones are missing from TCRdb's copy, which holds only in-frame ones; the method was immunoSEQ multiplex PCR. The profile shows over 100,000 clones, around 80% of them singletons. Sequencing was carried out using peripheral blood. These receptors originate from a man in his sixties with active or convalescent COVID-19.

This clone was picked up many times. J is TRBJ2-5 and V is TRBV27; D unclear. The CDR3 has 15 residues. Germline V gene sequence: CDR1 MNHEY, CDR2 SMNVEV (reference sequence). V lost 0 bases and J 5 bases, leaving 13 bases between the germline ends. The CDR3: CASSLSGAFLETQYF. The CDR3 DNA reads TGTGCCAGCAGTTTATCGGGCGCGTTCCTGGAGACCCAGTACTTC.

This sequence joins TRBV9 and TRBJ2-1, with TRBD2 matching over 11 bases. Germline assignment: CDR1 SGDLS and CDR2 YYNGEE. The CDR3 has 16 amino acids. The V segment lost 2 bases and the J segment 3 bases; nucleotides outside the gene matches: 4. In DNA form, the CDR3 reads TGTGCCAGCAGCGTCATAGCGGGGGGGAGCTACAATGAGCAGTTCTTC. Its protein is CASSVIAGGSYNEQFF.

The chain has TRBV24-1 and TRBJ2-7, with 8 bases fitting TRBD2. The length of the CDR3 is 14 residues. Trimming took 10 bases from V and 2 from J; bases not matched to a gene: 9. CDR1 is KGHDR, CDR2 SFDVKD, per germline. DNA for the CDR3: TGTGCCACACAAGCGGGGGTGGCGCCCTACGAGCAGTACTTC. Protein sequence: CATQAGVAPYEQYF.

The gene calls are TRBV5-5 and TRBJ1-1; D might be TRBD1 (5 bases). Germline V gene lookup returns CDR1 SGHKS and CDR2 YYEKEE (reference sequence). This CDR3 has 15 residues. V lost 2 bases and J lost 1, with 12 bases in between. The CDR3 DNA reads TGTGCCAGCAGCTTAGGGGCCGGGTGGAACACTGAAGCTTTCTTT. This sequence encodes CASSLGAGWNTEAFF.

This chain's CDR3 is CATSDPDGVDEQFF. The CDR3 bases are TGTGCCACCAGTGACCCGGACGGGGTCGATGAGCAGTTCTTC. V usage is TRBV24-1 and J usage is TRBJ2-1; perhaps TRBD2 as D (5 bases). This CDR3 spans 14 amino acids. CDR1 and CDR2 from the germline V gene are KGHDR and SFDVKD. V dropped 4 bases and J dropped 8 bases, with 14 bases sitting between them.

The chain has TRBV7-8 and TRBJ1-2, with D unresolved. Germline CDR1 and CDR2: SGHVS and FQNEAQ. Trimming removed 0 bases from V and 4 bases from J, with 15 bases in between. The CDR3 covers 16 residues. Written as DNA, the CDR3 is TGTGCCAGCAGCTTAGCACCAACCTTAGAAATCTATGGCTACACCTTC. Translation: CASSLAPTLEIYGYTF.

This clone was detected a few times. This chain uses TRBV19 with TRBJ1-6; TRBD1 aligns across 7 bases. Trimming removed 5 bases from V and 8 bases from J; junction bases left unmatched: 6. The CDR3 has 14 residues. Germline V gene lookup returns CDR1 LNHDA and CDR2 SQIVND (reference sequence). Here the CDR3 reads CASSVGQEYSPLHF. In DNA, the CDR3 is TGTGCCAGTAGTGTTGGACAGGAATATTCACCCCTCCACTTT.

The CDR3: CASTPGVYNEQFF. The CDR3 DNA is TGTGCCAGCACCCCAGGGGTTTACAATGAGCAGTTCTTC. The V call is TRBV11-2, the J call TRBJ2-1; TRBD1 is a possible D gene (6 bases). The CDR3 consists of 13 residues. The V and J ends lost 7 bases and 4 bases respectively, with 11 bases between them. CDR1 SGHAT and CDR2 FQNNGV come from the germline V gene. Combining the CDR3 with reference TRBV11-2 and TRBJ2-1 gives the whole variable domain EAGVAQSPRYKIIEKRQSVAFWCNPISGHATLYWYQQILGQGPKLLIQFQNNGVVDDSQLPKDRFSAERLKGVDSTLKIQPAKLEDSAVYLCASTPGVYNEQFFGPGTRLTVL.

The CDR3 reads CASTQSNQPQHF. As DNA, the CDR3 is TGTGCCAGCACCCAGAGCAATCAGCCCCAGCATTTT. This chain joins TRBV6-6 and TRBJ1-5; D remains unclear. This CDR3 contains 12 residues. The germline V gene has CDR1 MNHNY and CDR2 SVGAGI (reference sequence). V lost 7 bases, J lost 1 base, and 5 bases lay in between.

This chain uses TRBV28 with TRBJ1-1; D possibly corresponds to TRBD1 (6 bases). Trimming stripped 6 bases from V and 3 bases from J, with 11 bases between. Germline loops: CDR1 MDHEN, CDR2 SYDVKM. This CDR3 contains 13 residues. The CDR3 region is CASRRGKDTEAFF. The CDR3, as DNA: TGTGCCAGCAGAAGGGGGAAAGACACTGAAGCTTTCTTT.